The 15 T cell receptor beta chains below come from one sample, sequenced in a study of blood T cells in healthy people across ages. Sample-barcoded 5' priming and a J-beta primer mix drove a second PCR of about 7 to 11 cycles. Each CDR3 protein gets one entry after TCRdb re-called the 5' RACE reads with MiXCR. The sample carries 1.5 million to 2 million distinct CDR3 sequences, 25% to 30% recorded once. What was sequenced was blood. The receptors derive from a woman aged 30 to 39 in good health.

This clonotype was counted only a few times. This chain joins TRBV29-1 and TRBJ2-5, with D possibly TRBD2 on 6 matching bases. The V and J ends lost 6 bases and 11 bases respectively, with 22 bases between them. Per the germline V gene, CDR1 is SQVTM and CDR2 is ANQGSEA. The CDR3 has 13 amino acids. Here the CDR3 DNA reads TGCAGCGTCGGCGGGACGATCTACAATGAGCAGTACTTC. The encoded protein is CSVGGTIYNEQYF. Looking up the rest from reference TRBV29-1 and TRBJ2-5 gives the full variable domain: SAVISQKPSRDICQRGTSLTIQCQVDSQVTMMFWYRQQPGQSLTLIATANQGSEATYESGFVIDKFPISRPNLTFSTLTVSNMSPEDSSIYLCSVGGTIYNEQYFGPGTRLLVL.

This clonotype has more than one count but fewer than ten. This chain links TRBV10-3 with TRBJ2-3, with 8 positions matching TRBD2. Germline CDR1 and CDR2: ENHRY and SYGVKD. CDR3 length: 15 residues. V lost 5 bases and J lost 0; bases outside the gene matches: 4. The CDR3 protein is CAISLLAGSTDTQYF. The CDR3 nucleotides read TGTGCCATCAGTCTTCTAGCGGGTAGCACAGATACGCAGTATTTT.

The rearrangement joins TRBV7-2 to TRBJ2-1; TRBD2 agrees at 8 bases. The better agreement between TRBJ2-7 and the DNA end casts doubt on the J call. The CDR3 runs to 14 residues. Germline CDR1 reads SGHTA; CDR2 reads FQGNSA. CDR3 coding DNA: TGTGCCAGCAGACGGGAGGGGATGTACAATGAGCAGTACTTC. This encodes CASRREGMYNEQYF.

The chain employs TRBV2 and TRBJ1-2, with D perhaps matching TRBD1 (6 bases). The germline gives CDR1 SNHLY, CDR2 FYNNEI. This CDR3 has 13 residues. V lost 6 bases to trimming and J lost 6 bases, with 14 bases between them. The CDR3, as DNA: TGTGCCAGCAGCGAATTTAGACAGGATGGCTACACCTTC. Amino acid sequence: CASSEFRQDGYTF.

This clonotype appeared a few times. The gene calls are TRBV29-1 and TRBJ1-1; 7 bases agree with TRBD1. The CDR3 length is 13 residues. Germline V gene sequence: CDR1 SQVTM, CDR2 ANQGSEA. CDR3 coding DNA: TGCAGTGCCCGGGACAGAACGAACACTGAAGCTTTCTTT. It specifies CSARDRTNTEAFF. Using reference TRBV29-1 and TRBJ1-1 for the parts outside the CDR3, the full variable domain is SAVISQKPSRDICQRGTSLTIQCQVDSQVTMMFWYRQQPGQSLTLIATANQGSEATYESGFVIDKFPISRPNLTFSTLTVSNMSPEDSSIYLCSARDRTNTEAFFGQGTRLTVV.

This clonotype came up a few times. The chain links TRBV4-1 to TRBJ2-6; the D is unclear. CDR1 is MGHRA, CDR2 YSYEKL, per germline. CDR3 length: 19 residues. The ends were cut back, 2 bases at V and 2 bases at J, with 19 bases in the middle. CDR3 DNA sequence: TGCGCCAGCAGCCAATCCGCCCTACAAGGCGTGGCTGGGGCCAACGTCCTGACTTTC. It specifies CASSQSALQGVAGANVLTF.

The chain has TRBV6-6 and TRBJ2-7; 9 bases align to TRBD1. The germline CDR1 and CDR2 sequences are MNHNY and SVGAGI (reference sequence). Unmatched junction bases numbered 6, after V lost 4 bases and J lost 2 bases. The CDR3 extends over 15 amino acids. Here the CDR3 reads CASSFRQGGTYEQYF. In DNA form, the CDR3 reads TGTGCCAGCAGTTTCCGACAGGGGGGGACCTACGAGCAGTACTTC.

This clonotype was observed at least ten times. This sequence joins TRBV15 and TRBJ2-1; 11 bases line up with TRBD1. CDR1 is LNHNV, CDR2 YYDKDF, per germline (reference sequence). V shed 1 base, J shed 9 bases, and the junction held 5 bases outside the gene matches. There are 15 residues in the CDR3. CDR3 sequence reads: CATSRGSGQGGEQFF. CDR3 nucleotide sequence: TGTGCCACCAGCAGAGGGTCGGGACAGGGGGGTGAGCAGTTCTTC.

This clonotype was detected only a few times. This sequence joins TRBV6-6 and TRBJ1-1, with D perhaps matching TRBD1 (6 bases). CDR1 is MNHNY and CDR2 is SVGAGI in the germline V gene (reference sequence). The CDR3 is made up of 14 amino acids. V lost 8 bases, J lost 5 bases, and 18 bases lay in between. CDR3 nucleotides: TGTGCCAGCCGGCTCGCAGGGGTGGAAACTGAAGCTTTCTTT. Amino acids: CASRLAGVETEAFF.

This clonotype appeared many times. The chain joins TRBV2 to TRBJ2-5; 13 bases line up with TRBD2. Germline-derived CDR1 and CDR2 are SNHLY and FYNNEI. The CDR3 is 15 amino acids. Unmatched junction bases numbered 2, after V lost 6 bases and J lost 1 base. The CDR3 region has the DNA TGTGCCAGCAGCCGACTAGCGGGGGGCCAAGAGACCCAGTACTTC. It codes for CASSRLAGGQETQYF.

This chain links TRBV4-1 with TRBJ2-7; 9 bases map to TRBD1. V was clipped by 4 bases and J by 3 bases; unmatched bases: 7. The CDR3 runs 15 residues. Germline V gene sequence: CDR1 MGHRA, CDR2 YSYEKL. CDR3 residues: CASSRGQGNIYEQYF. CDR3 nucleotide sequence: TGCGCCAGCAGCCGGGGACAGGGAAATATCTACGAGCAGTACTTC.

This clonotype was seen a handful of times. The gene calls are TRBV20-1 and TRBJ2-3; D unclear. This CDR3 is 12 amino acids long. Trimming shortened V by 2 bases and J by 2 bases, and 5 bases separated the two germline ends. In germline, CDR1 is DFQATT, CDR2 SNEGSKA (reference sequence). CDR3 in DNA: TGCAGTGCTAGACGGGCCACAGATACGCAGTATTTT. It yields the protein CSARRATDTQYF.

The table lists this clonotype with many counts. The gene calls are TRBV13 and TRBJ2-5; a weak D match, TRBD1 (6 bases). The CDR3 is 13 residues long. V was clipped by 3 bases and J by 2 bases, with 7 bases between them. The germline CDR1 and CDR2 sequences are PRHDT and FYEKMQ (reference sequence). Here the CDR3 reads CASSFDRQETQYF. The CDR3 nucleotides read TGTGCCAGCAGCTTCGACAGGCAAGAGACCCAGTACTTC.

The chain recombines TRBV5-1 with TRBJ2-7, with a weak D call TRBD2 (6 bases). Trimming took off 5 bases at V and 7 bases at J, with 16 bases between the two ends. The CDR3 loop spans 13 amino acids. From germline, CDR1 is SGHRS and CDR2 YFSETQ. The CDR3 region is CASRMEGSMEQYF. In nucleotides, the CDR3 is TGCGCCAGCAGGATGGAGGGGTCTATGGAGCAGTACTTC.

The V gene is TRBV5-1, the J gene TRBJ2-1, with D possibly being TRBD2 (5 bases). The CDR3 is 14 residues long. CDR1 is SGHRS, CDR2 YFSETQ, per germline. V was cut by 5 bases and J by 3 bases, with 12 bases left in between. As DNA, the CDR3 is TGCGCCAGCAGTCCTAGCAGCCTCTACAATGAGCAGTTCTTC. Its protein is CASSPSSLYNEQFF.